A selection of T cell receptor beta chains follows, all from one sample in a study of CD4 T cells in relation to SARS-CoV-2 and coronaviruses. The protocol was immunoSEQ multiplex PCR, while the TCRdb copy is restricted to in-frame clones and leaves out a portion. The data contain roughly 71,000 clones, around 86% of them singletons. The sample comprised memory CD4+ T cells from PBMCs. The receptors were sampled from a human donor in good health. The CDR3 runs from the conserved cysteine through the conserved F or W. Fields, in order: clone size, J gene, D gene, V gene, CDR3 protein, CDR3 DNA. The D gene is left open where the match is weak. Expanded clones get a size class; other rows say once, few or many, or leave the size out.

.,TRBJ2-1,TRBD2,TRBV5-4,CASSMETSGYNEQFF,TGTGCCAGCAGCATGGAAACTAGCGGGTACAATGAGCAGTTCTTC
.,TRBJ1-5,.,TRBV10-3,CASLRGPGQPQHF,TGTGCCAGCCTCCGGGGGCCTGGTCAGCCCCAGCATTTT
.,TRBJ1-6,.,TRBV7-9,CASSLGSSGNSPLHF,TGTGCCAGCAGCTTAGGGTCATCGGGAAATTCACCCCTCCACTTT
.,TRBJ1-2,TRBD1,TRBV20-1,CSASVGTGVYGYTF,TGCAGTGCTAGTGTCGGGACAGGGGTATATGGCTACACCTTC
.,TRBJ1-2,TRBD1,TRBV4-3,CASSQGQGGNYGYTF,TGCGCCAGCAGCCAAGGACAGGGGGGGAACTATGGCTACACCTTC
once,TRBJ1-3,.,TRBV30,CAWSVMGSSGNTIYF,TGTGCCTGGAGTGTAATGGGGAGCTCTGGAAACACCATATATTTT
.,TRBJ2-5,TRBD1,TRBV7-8,CASRYLRGFQETQYF,TGTGCCAGCAGATACCTCAGGGGGTTCCAAGAGACCCAGTACTTC
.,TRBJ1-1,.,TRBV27,CASSNSGYEAFF,TGTGCCAGCAGCAATTCGGGCTACGAAGCTTTCTTT
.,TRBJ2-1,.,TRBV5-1,CASALGNEQFF,TGCGCCAGCGCCCTGGGCAATGAGCAGTTCTTC
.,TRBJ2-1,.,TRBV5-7,CASSPTNDYWYNEQFF,TGTGCCAGCAGCCCCACCAACGACTACTGGTACAATGAGCAGTTCTTC
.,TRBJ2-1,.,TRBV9,CASTGGADNEQFF,TGTGCCAGCACTGGGGGCGCAGACAATGAGCAGTTCTTC
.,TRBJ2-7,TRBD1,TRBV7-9,CASSFRDRVYEQYF,TGTGCCAGCAGCTTCCGGGACAGGGTCTACGAGCAGTACTTC
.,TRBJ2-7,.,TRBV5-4,CASSDGTTRGSYEQYF,TGTGCCAGCAGCGACGGCACTACCCGGGGCTCCTACGAGCAGTACTTC
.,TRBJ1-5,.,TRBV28,CASSRARDDQPQHF,TGTGCCAGCAGTAGGGCCAGGGACGACCAGCCCCAGCATTTT
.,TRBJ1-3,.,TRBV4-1,CASSQDWIGVSYSGNTIYF,TGCGCCAGCAGCCAAGATTGGATTGGCGTATCTTACTCTGGAAACACCATATATTTT
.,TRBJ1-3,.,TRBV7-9,CASSPLSGLAGNTIYF,TGTGCCAGCAGCCCTCTTTCCGGCTTGGCTGGAAACACCATATATTTT
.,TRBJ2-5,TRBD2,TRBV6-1,CASSEMSGGWETQYF,TGTGCCAGCAGTGAAATGAGCGGGGGTTGGGAGACCCAGTACTTC
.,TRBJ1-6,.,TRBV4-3,CASSQDSRRGSSYNSPLHF,TGCGCCAGCAGCCAAGATAGTAGGAGGGGTAGCTCCTATAATTCACCCCTCCACTTT
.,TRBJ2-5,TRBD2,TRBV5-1,CASSPGLAGGRETQYF,TGCGCCAGCAGCCCAGGACTAGCGGGAGGGCGGGAGACCCAGTACTTC
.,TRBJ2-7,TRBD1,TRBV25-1,CASSDKGQGNYEQYF,TGTGCCAGCAGTGATAAGGGACAGGGAAACTACGAGCAGTACTTC
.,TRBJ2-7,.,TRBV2,CASSDSLVEQYF,TGTGCCAGCAGTGATTCCCTCGTCGAGCAGTACTTC
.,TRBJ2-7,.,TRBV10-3,CAIAAGPSYEQYF,TGTGCCATCGCAGCAGGACCCTCCTACGAGCAGTACTTC
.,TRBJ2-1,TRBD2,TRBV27,CASRGLAGGPYNEQFF,TGTGCCAGCAGAGGACTAGCGGGAGGACCCTACAATGAGCAGTTCTTC
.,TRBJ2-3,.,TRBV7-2,CASNGRSSRTDTQYF,TGTGCCAGCAACGGACGCTCCTCTCGCACAGATACGCAGTATTTT
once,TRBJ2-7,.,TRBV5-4,CASSFYRNSYEQYF,TGTGCCAGCAGCTTCTACAGGAACTCCTACGAGCAGTACTTC
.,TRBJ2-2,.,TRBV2,CASTGGLVGTGELFF,TGTGCCAGCACTGGGGGGCTGGTTGGCACCGGGGAGCTGTTTTTT
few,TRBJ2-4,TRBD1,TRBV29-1,CSVGDDRGLQGIQYF,TGCAGCGTTGGGGACGACAGGGGACTCCAGGGCATTCAGTACTTC
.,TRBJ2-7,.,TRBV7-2,CASSLRFLQGSEQYF,TGTGCCAGCAGCTTACGTTTTTTACAGGGAAGTGAGCAGTACTTC
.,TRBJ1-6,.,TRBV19,CASSGGNANSPLHF,TGTGCCAGTAGTGGAGGGAACGCTAATTCACCCCTCCACTTT
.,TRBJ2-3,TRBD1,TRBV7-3,CASSFLGQGGTDTQYF,TGTGCCAGCAGCTTTTTGGGACAGGGAGGCACAGATACGCAGTATTTT
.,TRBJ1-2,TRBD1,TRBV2,CASRDRDYGYTF,TGTGCCAGCCGGGACAGGGACTATGGCTACACCTTC
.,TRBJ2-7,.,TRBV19,CASSIRDGSYEQYF,TGTGCCAGTAGTATTCGGGACGGATCCTACGAGCAGTACTTC
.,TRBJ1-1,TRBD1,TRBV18,CASSPSTGGTEAFF,TGTGCCAGCTCACCGTCGACAGGGGGTACTGAAGCTTTCTTT
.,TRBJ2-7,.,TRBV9,CASSGRVEGDEQYF,TGTGCCAGCAGCGGACGGGTCGAAGGCGACGAGCAGTACTTC
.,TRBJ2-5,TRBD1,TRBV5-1,CASSSTGVQETQYF,TGCGCCAGCAGCTCCACAGGGGTCCAAGAGACCCAGTACTTC
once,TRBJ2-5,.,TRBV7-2,CASSWASFGLGQETQYF,TGTGCCAGCAGCTGGGCCAGTTTCGGATTGGGGCAAGAGACCCAGTACTTC
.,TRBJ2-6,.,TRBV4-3,CASSQVGGASGANVLTF,TGCGCCAGCAGCCAGGTTGGGGGGGCCTCTGGGGCCAACGTCCTGACTTTC
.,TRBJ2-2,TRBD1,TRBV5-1,CASSEGAGTGELFF,TGCGCCAGCAGTGAGGGGGCCGGCACCGGGGAGCTGTTTTTT
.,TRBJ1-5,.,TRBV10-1,CASSENSNQPQHF,TGCGCCAGCAGTGAAAATAGCAATCAGCCCCAGCATTTT
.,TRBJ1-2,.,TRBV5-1,CASSLDQGTYGYTF,TGCGCCAGCAGCTTGGACCAGGGGACCTATGGCTACACCTTC
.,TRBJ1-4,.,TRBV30,CAWSVRSGEKLFF,TGTGCCTGGAGTGTAAGGTCGGGTGAAAAACTGTTTTTT
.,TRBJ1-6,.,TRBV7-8,CASSPGEGSYNSPLHF,TGTGCCAGCAGCCCCGGGGAGGGCAGCTATAATTCACCCCTCCACTTT
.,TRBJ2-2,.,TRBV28,CASIEGGAATNTGELFF,TGTGCCAGCATCGAAGGGGGGGCGGCTACGAACACCGGGGAGCTGTTTTTT
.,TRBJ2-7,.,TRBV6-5,CASRATQGSGYEQYF,TGTGCCAGCAGAGCGACCCAGGGGTCCGGGTACGAGCAGTACTTC
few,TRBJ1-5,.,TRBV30,CAWSVLDNQPQHF,TGTGCCTGGAGTGTACTCGACAATCAGCCCCAGCATTTT
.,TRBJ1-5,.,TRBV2,CASRVRELNQPQHF,TGTGCCAGCAGGGTGAGGGAGTTGAATCAGCCCCAGCATTTT
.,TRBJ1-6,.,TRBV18,CASSPIQTGPPGNSPLHF,TGTGCCAGCTCTCCGATTCAAACAGGGCCCCCTGGGAATTCACCCCTCCACTTT
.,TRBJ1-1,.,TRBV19,CASTNTGGDEAFF,TGTGCCAGTACTAATACGGGGGGAGATGAAGCTTTCTTT
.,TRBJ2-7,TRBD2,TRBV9,CASSATSGGDEQYF,TGTGCCAGCAGCGCGACTAGCGGGGGAGACGAGCAGTACTTC
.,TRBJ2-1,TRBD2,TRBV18,CASSPWTSGNYNEQFF,TGTGCCAGCTCACCTTGGACTAGCGGGAACTACAATGAGCAGTTCTTC
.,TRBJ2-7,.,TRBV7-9,CASSDAGGHEQYF,TGTGCCAGCAGCGACGCTGGGGGCCACGAGCAGTACTTC
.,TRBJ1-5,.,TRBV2,CASSESGYGGNQPQHF,TGTGCCAGCAGTGAATCGGGCTATGGGGGCAATCAGCCCCAGCATTTT
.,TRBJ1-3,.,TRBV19,CASSIGHSGNTIYF,TGTGCCAGTAGTATCGGTCACTCTGGAAACACCATATATTTT
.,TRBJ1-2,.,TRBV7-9,CASSVSGRGTNYGYTF,TGTGCCAGCAGCGTGTCAGGACGGGGTACTAACTATGGCTACACCTTC
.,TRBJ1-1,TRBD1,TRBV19,CASSSRPGQGAVTAFF,TGTGCCAGTAGTAGTCGACCGGGACAGGGGGCGGTGACAGCTTTCTTT